Listed below are T cell receptor beta chains from one sample, sequenced in a study of blood T cells in healthy people across ages. TCRdb itself ran the 5' RACE reads through MiXCR, one entry per CDR3 protein. Found here are some 1.4 million distinct CDR3 sequences, approximately 42% of them singletons; the top ten hold less than 8%. Sequencing input: blood. All receptors come from a woman between 18 and 29 years old in good health. CDR3s include the opening cysteine and the closing phenylalanine or tryptophan. D genes are given only for firm matches. Clone size is shown for a subset of rows, as once, few, many or a class of expanded clone.

clone size	D gene	J gene	V gene	CDR3 DNA	CDR3 protein
few	NA	TRBJ1-2	TRBV29-1	TGCAGCGTTGAAGATCGAGGCATCTATGGCTACACCTTC	CSVEDRGIYGYTF
few	NA	TRBJ2-1	TRBV10-3	TGTGCCATCAGTGGAGAAGCGAGCTCCTACAATGAGCAGTTCTTC	CAISGEASSYNEQFF
NA	NA	TRBJ2-7	TRBV7-9	TGTGCCAGCAGCCCCCCGCCGCCTGAGCAGTACTTC	CASSPPPPEQYF
once	NA	TRBJ2-7	TRBV4-1	TGCACCAGCAGCCACCCCCAGCAGGGCAACGAGCAGTACTTC	CTSSHPQQGNEQYF
NA	TRBD1	TRBJ2-5	TRBV7-9	TGTGCCAGCAGCTTAGTGACAGGGGGCGGAGAGACCCAGTACTTC	CASSLVTGGGETQYF
few	TRBD2	TRBJ2-1	TRBV20-1	TGCAGTGCCCCGGGACTAGCCTCCTACAATGAGCAGTTCTTC	CSAPGLASYNEQFF
once	NA	TRBJ2-1	TRBV9	TGTGCCAGAAGCGTAGGTAGGGGGATGACCTACAATGAGCAGTTCTTC	CARSVGRGMTYNEQFF
once	TRBD2	TRBJ2-1	TRBV10-3	TGTGCCATCAGTGAGTCGAATTCGCGGGGGGATGAGCAGTTCTTC	CAISESNSRGDEQFF
NA	NA	TRBJ2-1	TRBV20-1	TGTAGGGCTAGAGATCCCCTAGCCGAGCAGTTCTTC	CRARDPLAEQFF
few	NA	TRBJ1-5	TRBV10-3	TGTGCCATCAGTGCTGGGGACAATCAGCCCCAGCATTTT	CAISAGDNQPQHF
NA	NA	TRBJ2-3	TRBV20-1	TGCAGTGCCCCCCTTCGAACTAGCACAGATACGCAGTATTTT	CSAPLRTSTDTQYF
NA	NA	TRBJ1-2	TRBV5-5	TGTGCCAGCAGCTTTGACGCAACCCCCTATGGCTACACCTTC	CASSFDATPYGYTF
NA	NA	TRBJ2-7	TRBV12-5	TGTGCTAGTGGTCCGGAGGTGTCCATCTACAATGAGCAGTACTTC	CASGPEVSIYNEQYF
few	NA	TRBJ1-4	TRBV11-2	TGTGCCAGCAGCATGGGGGACGGCCGGATGAGGTTTTTT	CASSMGDGRMRFF
NA	TRBD1	TRBJ1-1	TRBV20-1	TGCAGTGCCATTGCCGGACAGGCCCGAACCTTGAACACTGAAGCTTTCTTT	CSAIAGQARTLNTEAFF
NA	NA	TRBJ2-7	TRBV15	TGTGCCACCAGACTTCCGGGGGCCGGCTACGAGCAGTACTTC	CATRLPGAGYEQYF
few	TRBD1	TRBJ1-6	TRBV7-9	TGTGCCAGCAGTCGGACGGACAGGGGATCGAATTCACCCCTCCACTTT	CASSRTDRGSNSPLHF
NA	TRBD1	TRBJ2-7	TRBV10-3	TGTGCCATCAGTGAGGTATGGGGACAGGCCCCTAAGCGGCAGTACTTC	CAISEVWGQAPKRQYF
NA	NA	TRBJ2-3	TRBV4-2	TGTGCCAGCAGCCAAATTGCCAGGGATACGCAGTATTTT	CASSQIARDTQYF
few	TRBD1	TRBJ1-2	TRBV20-1	TGCAGTGCTTCGGAGGGACAGAAACGTCCATCCGGTGGCTACACCTTC	CSASEGQKRPSGGYTF
NA	NA	TRBJ2-7	TRBV10-3	TGTGCCATCAGTGAGTCTTTTGTTTCCTCCTACGAGCAGTACTTC	CAISESFVSSYEQYF
once	NA	TRBJ1-1	TRBV6-1	TGTGCCAGCAGTGAAGCTGGGACGGTGGCTGTAAACACTGAAGCTTTCTTT	CASSEAGTVAVNTEAFF
few	TRBD1	TRBJ2-7	TRBV28	TGTGCCAGCAGGGGACAGGGTGCTCCCGAGCAGTACTTC	CASRGQGAPEQYF
NA	TRBD1	TRBJ1-2	TRBV20-1	TGCAGTGCTAATCCGGGACAGGGCCTCTATGGCTACACCTTC	CSANPGQGLYGYTF
NA	NA	TRBJ2-4	TRBV20-1	TGCAGTGCTTATAGGGACGTTTTGAGTAACATTCAGTACTTC	CSAYRDVLSNIQYF
NA	NA	TRBJ2-7	TRBV7-9	TGTGCCAACAGTTCCCGACTTGTCGAGCAGTACTTC	CANSSRLVEQYF
NA	NA	TRBJ1-2	TRBV13	TGTGCCAGCAGCGGGCCCAGGACAGTCTTAGGAAACTACACCTTC	CASSGPRTVLGNYTF
few	NA	TRBJ2-7	TRBV29-1	TGCAGCGTTGGATCTTCCTGGCGGGACTACGAGCAGTACTTC	CSVGSSWRDYEQYF
once	NA	TRBJ2-7	TRBV20-1	TGCAGTGCTCACGACAGGTCGGGGTCCTACGAGCAGTACTTC	CSAHDRSGSYEQYF
few	TRBD2	TRBJ2-3	TRBV20-1	TGCAGTGCTAGAGATAAGACTAGCGGGAGAGATACGCAGTATTTT	CSARDKTSGRDTQYF
few	NA	TRBJ1-1	TRBV20-1	TGCAGTGCTAGCCCGGGGGCTGTCACTGAAGCTTTCTTT	CSASPGAVTEAFF
many	NA	TRBJ2-7	TRBV3-1	TGTGCCAGCAGCCACTCCTACGAGCAGTACTTC	CASSHSYEQYF
once	NA	TRBJ2-5	TRBV7-2	TGTGCCAGCAGCTCAGACGGGTCGGGGCAGTACTTC	CASSSDGSGQYF
once	TRBD2	TRBJ2-1	TRBV14	TGTGCCAGCAGCCAAGCTATACTAGCGGGCTGGGAGGAGCAGTTCTTC	CASSQAILAGWEEQFF
NA	TRBD1	TRBJ1-2	TRBV25-1	TGTGCCAGCAGTGAACCTGGGGCAGGGGGCGGGTATGGCTACACCTTC	CASSEPGAGGGYGYTF
NA	NA	TRBJ1-1	TRBV4-3	TGCGCCAGCAGCCAAGAATCACGCTGGACCACTGAAGCTTTCTTT	CASSQESRWTTEAFF
few	TRBD1	TRBJ1-2	TRBV20-1	TGCAGTGCTAGTGCCCCGGGACAGACCTCTAACTATGGCTACACCTTC	CSASAPGQTSNYGYTF
few	TRBD1	TRBJ1-5	TRBV7-9	TGTGCCAGCAGCCCAGTAGGGGGGACAGATAGCAATCAGCCCCAGCATTTT	CASSPVGGTDSNQPQHF
few	TRBD2	TRBJ2-5	TRBV3-1	TGTGCCAGCTCGCTAGCGGGAGGGGGAACAGAGACCCAGTACTTC	CASSLAGGGTETQYF
few	NA	TRBJ1-1	TRBV7-9	TGTGCCAGCAGCCCCGGACAGTTTGAAGCTTTCTTT	CASSPGQFEAFF
NA	NA	TRBJ1-2	TRBV10-3	TGTGCCATGAGTGAGTGGTCGGCAGACTATGGCTACACCTTC	CAMSEWSADYGYTF
NA	TRBD2	TRBJ2-1	TRBV7-2	TGTGCCAGCAACGAAGCGGGAAGAGTCAATGAGCAGTTCTTC	CASNEAGRVNEQFF
few	TRBD1	TRBJ2-7	TRBV10-3	TGTGCCATCAGTGAATCCGGGACAGGGGGCTTGAGTGAGCAGTACTTC	CAISESGTGGLSEQYF
NA	NA	TRBJ2-5	TRBV6-5	TGTGCCAGCAGTTACTCTGCTACGGGACAACACCAAGAGACCCAGTACTTC	CASSYSATGQHQETQYF
once	TRBD2	TRBJ2-3	TRBV5-5	TGTGCCAGCAGCAAAGGACTAGCGGGAGGCACAGATACGCAGTATTTT	CASSKGLAGGTDTQYF
NA	TRBD2	TRBJ2-5	TRBV27	TGTGCCAGCAGTTTCCTCGGGGGGGCCGGGGAGACCCAGTACTTC	CASSFLGGAGETQYF
few	TRBD1	TRBJ2-1	TRBV29-1	TGCAGCGTTTGGGGACAGGGTACGAATGAGCAGTTCTTC	CSVWGQGTNEQFF
NA	NA	TRBJ1-1	TRBV12-3/TRBV12-4	TGTGCCAGCAGATCCCACCTCTTGAACACTGAAGCTTTCTTT	CASRSHLLNTEAFF